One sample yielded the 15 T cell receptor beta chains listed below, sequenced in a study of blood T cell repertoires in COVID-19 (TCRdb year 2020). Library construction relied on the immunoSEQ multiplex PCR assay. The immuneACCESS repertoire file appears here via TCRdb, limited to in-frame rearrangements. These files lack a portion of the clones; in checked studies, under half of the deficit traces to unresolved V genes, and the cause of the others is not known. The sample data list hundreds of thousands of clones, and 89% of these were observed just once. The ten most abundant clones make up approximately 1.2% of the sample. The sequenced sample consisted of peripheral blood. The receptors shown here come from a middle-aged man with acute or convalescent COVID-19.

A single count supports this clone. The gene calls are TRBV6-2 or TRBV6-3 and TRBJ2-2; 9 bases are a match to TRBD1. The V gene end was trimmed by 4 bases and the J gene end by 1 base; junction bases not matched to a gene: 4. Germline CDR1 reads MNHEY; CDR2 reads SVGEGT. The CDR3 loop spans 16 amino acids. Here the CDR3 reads CASSLVGQGNTGELFF. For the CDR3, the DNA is TGTGCCAGCAGTTTGGTGGGACAGGGGAACACCGGGGAGCTGTTTTTT.

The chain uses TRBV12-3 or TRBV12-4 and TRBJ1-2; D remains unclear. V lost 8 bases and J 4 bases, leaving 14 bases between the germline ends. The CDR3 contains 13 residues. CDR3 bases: TGTGCCAGCGTAGGCCAGGCGAGCTATGGCTACACCTTC. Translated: CASVGQASYGYTF.

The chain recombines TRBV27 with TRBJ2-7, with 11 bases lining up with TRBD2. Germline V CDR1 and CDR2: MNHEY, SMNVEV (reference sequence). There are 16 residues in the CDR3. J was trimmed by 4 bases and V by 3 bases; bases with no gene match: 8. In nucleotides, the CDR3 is TGTGCCAGCAGTTTTCAACTAGCGGGAGTTCGGTACGAGCAGTACTTC. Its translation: CASSFQLAGVRYEQYF.

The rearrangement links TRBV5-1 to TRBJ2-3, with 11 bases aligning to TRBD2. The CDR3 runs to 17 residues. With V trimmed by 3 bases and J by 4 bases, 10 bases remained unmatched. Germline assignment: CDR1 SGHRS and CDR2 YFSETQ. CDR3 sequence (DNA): TGCGCCAGCAGCTCTGGCACCACGGGACTAGCGGCAGATACGCAGTATTTT. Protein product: CASSSGTTGLAADTQYF.

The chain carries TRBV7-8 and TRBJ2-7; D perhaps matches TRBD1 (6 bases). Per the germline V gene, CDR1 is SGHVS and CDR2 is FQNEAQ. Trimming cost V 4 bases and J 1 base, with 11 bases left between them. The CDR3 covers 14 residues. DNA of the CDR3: TGTGCCAGCAGCTACCCAGGACAGTCCTACGAGCAGTACTTC. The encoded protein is CASSYPGQSYEQYF.

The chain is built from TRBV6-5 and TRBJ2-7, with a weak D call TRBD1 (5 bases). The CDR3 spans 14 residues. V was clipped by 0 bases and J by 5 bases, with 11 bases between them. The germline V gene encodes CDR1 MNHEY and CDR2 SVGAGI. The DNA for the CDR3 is TGTGCCAGCAGTTACTCTGGCAGACAGCACGAGCAGTACTTC. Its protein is CASSYSGRQHEQYF.

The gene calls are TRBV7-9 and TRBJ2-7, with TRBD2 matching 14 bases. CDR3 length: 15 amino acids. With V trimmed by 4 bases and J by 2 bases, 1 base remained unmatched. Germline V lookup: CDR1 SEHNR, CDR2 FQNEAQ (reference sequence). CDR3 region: CASSSGLAGAYEQYF. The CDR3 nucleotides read TGTGCCAGCAGCTCGGGACTAGCGGGAGCCTACGAGCAGTACTTC.

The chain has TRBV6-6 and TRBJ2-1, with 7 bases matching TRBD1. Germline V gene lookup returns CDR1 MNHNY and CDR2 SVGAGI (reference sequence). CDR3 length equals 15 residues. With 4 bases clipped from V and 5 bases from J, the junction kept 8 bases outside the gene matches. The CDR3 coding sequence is TGTGCCAGCAGTTCCGGGACAGAAATTAACAATGAGCAGTTCTTC. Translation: CASSSGTEINNEQFF.

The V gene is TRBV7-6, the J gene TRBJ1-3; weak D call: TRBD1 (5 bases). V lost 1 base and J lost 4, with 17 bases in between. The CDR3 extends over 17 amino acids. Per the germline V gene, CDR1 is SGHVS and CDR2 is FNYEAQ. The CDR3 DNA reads TGTGCCAGCAGCTTAGGGGCCCACAGGCAAATCGGAAACACCATATATTTT. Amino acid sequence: CASSLGAHRQIGNTIYF.

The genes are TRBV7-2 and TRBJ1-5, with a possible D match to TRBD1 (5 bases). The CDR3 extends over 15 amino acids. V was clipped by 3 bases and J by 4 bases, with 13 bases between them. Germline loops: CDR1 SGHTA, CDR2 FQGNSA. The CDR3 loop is CASSFTVGPNQPQHF. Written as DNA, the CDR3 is TGTGCCAGCAGCTTCACGGTGGGGCCGAATCAGCCCCAGCATTTT.

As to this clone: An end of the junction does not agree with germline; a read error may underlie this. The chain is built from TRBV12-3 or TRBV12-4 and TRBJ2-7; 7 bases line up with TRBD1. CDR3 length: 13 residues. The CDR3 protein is CASTLQGFDEQYF. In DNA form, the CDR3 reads TGTGCCAGCACTTTACAGGGGTTCGACGAGCAGTACTTC.

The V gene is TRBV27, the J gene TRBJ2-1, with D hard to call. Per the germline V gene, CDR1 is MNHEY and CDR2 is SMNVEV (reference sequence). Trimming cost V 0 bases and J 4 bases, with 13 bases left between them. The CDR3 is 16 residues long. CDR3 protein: CASSLSPLSVYNEQFF. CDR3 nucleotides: TGTGCCAGCAGTTTATCACCACTTTCTGTATACAATGAGCAGTTCTTC.

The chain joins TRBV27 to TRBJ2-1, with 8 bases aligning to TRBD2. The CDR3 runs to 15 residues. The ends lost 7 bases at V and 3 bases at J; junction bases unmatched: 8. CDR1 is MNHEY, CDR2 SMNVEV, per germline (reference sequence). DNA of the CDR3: TGTGCCAGCATGGCGTTTAGCGGGGACTACAATGAGCAGTTCTTC. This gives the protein CASMAFSGDYNEQFF.

The CDR3 loop reads CASTPGGSTPDEQYF. As DNA, the CDR3 is TGCGCCAGCACTCCGGGGGGGTCAACCCCAGACGAGCAGTACTTC. This chain connects TRBV5-1 to TRBJ2-7, with 8 bases identical to TRBD2. Germline loops: CDR1 SGHRS, CDR2 YFSETQ. This CDR3 contains 15 residues. Unmatched junction bases numbered 13, after V lost 6 bases and J lost 5 bases. Full variable domain (remainder filled in from reference TRBV5-1 and TRBJ2-7): KAGVTQTPRYLIKTRGQQVTLSCSPISGHRSVSWYQQTPGQGLQFLFEYFSETQRNKGNFPGRFSGRQFSNSRSEMNVSTLELGDSALYLCASTPGGSTPDEQYFGPGTRLTVT.

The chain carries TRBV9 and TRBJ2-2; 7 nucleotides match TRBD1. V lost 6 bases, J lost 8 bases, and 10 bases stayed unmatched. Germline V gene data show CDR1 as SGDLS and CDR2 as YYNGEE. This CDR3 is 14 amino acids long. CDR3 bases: TGTGCCAGCACCGGGGACAGCCCGACTGGGGAGCTGTTTTTT. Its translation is CASTGDSPTGELFF.